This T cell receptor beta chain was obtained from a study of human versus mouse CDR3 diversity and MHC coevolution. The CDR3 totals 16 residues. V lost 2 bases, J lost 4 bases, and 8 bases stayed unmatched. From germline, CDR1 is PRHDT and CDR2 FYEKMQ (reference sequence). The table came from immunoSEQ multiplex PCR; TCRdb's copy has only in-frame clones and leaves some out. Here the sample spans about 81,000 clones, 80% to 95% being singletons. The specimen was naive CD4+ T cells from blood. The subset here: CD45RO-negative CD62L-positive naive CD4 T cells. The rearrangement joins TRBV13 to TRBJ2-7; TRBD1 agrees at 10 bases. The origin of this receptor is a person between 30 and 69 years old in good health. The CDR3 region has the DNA TGTGCCAGCAGCTTACGACAGGGGGCTGTCGTGTACGAGCAGTACTTC. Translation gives CASSLRQGAVVYEQYF.